The 11 T cell receptor beta chains listed next were all sequenced from one sample in a study of T cell responses to AZD1222 COVID-19 vaccine (dated by TCRdb to the early 2020s). The time point label, as the study defines it: baseline before first vaccination. Library preparation used the immunoSEQ multiplex PCR assay. TCRdb took this table from immuneACCESS and kept in-frame rearrangements with V and J called. Such tables lack part of the clones; where checked against another copy, unresolved V genes explain under half of the gap, and the rest is unexplained. The sample records roughly 150,000 clones, about 94% of which are singletons. Of the sample, about 5.1% falls within the top ten clones. The sequencing here drew on peripheral blood, taken on day 0 of AZD1222 vaccination. The source is an adult in good health.

This chain connects TRBV6-6 to TRBJ1-5; D ambiguous. Germline CDR1 MNHNY, CDR2 SVGAGI (reference sequence). Trimming shortened V by 5 bases and J by 0 bases, and 17 bases separated the two germline ends. CDR3 length: 17 amino acids. The DNA of the CDR3 is TGTGCCAGCAGTCGAGGAGTCCCTGATTATAGCAATCAGCCCCAGCATTTT. Its translation is CASSRGVPDYSNQPQHF.

As DNA, the CDR3 is TGCGCCAGCAGCTTGGCCTGGAGGGGAGACTTTTCCACAGATACGCAGTATTTT. Translating it yields CASSLAWRGDFSTDTQYF. This chain connects TRBV5-1 to TRBJ2-3; a weak D match, TRBD2 (6 bases). Germline lookup yields CDR1 SGHRS and CDR2 YFSETQ. The CDR3 extends over 18 amino acids. V shed 0 bases and J shed 2 bases, with 19 bases lying between them.

This clone appeared a few times. The V call is TRBV19, the J call TRBJ1-4; D is undetermined. This CDR3 is 14 amino acids long. Deletions cut 3 bases from V and 6 bases from J, with 11 bases between. Germline assignment: CDR1 LNHDA and CDR2 SQIVND (reference sequence). The DNA for the CDR3 is TGTGCCAGTAGTATCAAGGCCCGGGATGAAAAACTGTTTTTT. Protein sequence: CASSIKARDEKLFF.

This rearrangement joins TRBV27 to TRBJ2-5, with 7 nucleotides matching TRBD1. V lost 0 bases, J lost 4 bases, and 8 bases stayed unmatched. The CDR3 extends over 16 amino acids. Germline-derived CDR1 and CDR2 are MNHEY and SMNVEV (reference sequence). Here the CDR3 reads CASSLSRGGLGETQYF. The CDR3 bases are TGTGCCAGCAGTTTATCGAGAGGGGGCTTGGGAGAGACCCAGTACTTC.

This clone has a handful of counts. The chain employs TRBV20-1 and TRBJ2-7, with 9 bases lining up with TRBD2. Germline V CDR1 and CDR2: DFQATT, SNEGSKA (reference sequence). This CDR3 is 14 amino acids long. The ends lost 3 bases at V and 7 bases at J; junction bases unmatched: 10. CDR3 sequence (DNA): TGCAGTGCTAGTGCTAGCGGGACCCTAGGGGAGCAGTACTTC. Translated, it gives CSASASGTLGEQYF.

The chain has TRBV30 and TRBJ1-2, with D unclear. The CDR3 spans 12 residues. The V gene's germline CDR1 is GTSNPN and CDR2 SVGIG (reference sequence). Deletions cut 3 bases from V and 1 base from J, with 6 bases between. The CDR3 protein is CAWRRVNYGYTF. CDR3 in DNA: TGTGCCTGGAGAAGGGTTAACTATGGCTACACCTTC.

The chain combines TRBV7-2 with TRBJ2-1; 14 bases line up with TRBD2. The CDR3 spans 16 residues. The V and J ends lost 1 base and 7 bases, in that order; junction bases with no gene match: 3. Germline V CDR1 and CDR2: SGHTA, FQGNSA. CDR3 nucleotides: TGTGCCAGCAGCTTAGAAGGGACTAGCGGGAGTAATGAGCAGTTCTTC. Protein: CASSLEGTSGSNEQFF.

Remarks on this clone: This sample also contains other DNA sequences that code for the same CDR3. The chain has TRBV6-4 and TRBJ2-3; D remains unclear. The CDR3 contains 12 residues. Germline values: CDR1 MRHNA, CDR2 SNTAGT. The V gene lost 2 bases and the J gene lost 1 base, with 1 base spanning the gap. The DNA of the CDR3 is TGTGCCAGCAGTGACGGCACAGATACGCAGTATTTT. It translates to CASSDGTDTQYF.

The genes are TRBV7-9 and TRBJ1-5; TRBD1 might be the D (5 bases). The V end was cut by 2 bases, the J end by 7 bases, with 9 bases between. This CDR3 has 13 amino acids. Germline V gene sequence: CDR1 SEHNR, CDR2 FQNEAQ (reference sequence). The CDR3 spells CASSLQGVQPQHF. In nucleotides, the CDR3 is TGTGCCAGCAGCTTACAGGGTGTCCAGCCCCAGCATTTT.

The CDR3 DNA follows: TGTGCCACCAGCAGAGAGACAGGGGTTAATTCACCCCTCCACTTT. It specifies CATSRETGVNSPLHF. The chain couples TRBV15 to TRBJ1-6, with 8 bases identical to TRBD1. The V segment lost 0 bases and the J segment 6 bases; nucleotides outside the gene matches: 1. The germline V gene has CDR1 LNHNV and CDR2 YYDKDF (reference sequence). The CDR3 is 15 residues long.

The chain couples TRBV27 to TRBJ2-7; D is ambiguous. V dropped 5 bases and J dropped 0 bases, with 17 bases sitting between them. The CDR3 contains 16 residues. Germline V gene lookup returns CDR1 MNHEY and CDR2 SMNVEV (reference sequence). Here the CDR3 reads CASSPLGVYGSYEQYF. CDR3 coding DNA: TGTGCCAGCAGTCCTCTGGGTGTGTACGGCTCCTACGAGCAGTACTTC.